This T cell receptor (beta chain) was documented in a study of T cells in Graves' hyperthyroidism and ophthalmopathy. CDR1 and CDR2 from the germline V gene are SNHLY and FYNNEI. The V gene end was trimmed by 4 bases and the J gene end by 0 bases; junction bases not matched to a gene: 2. The CDR3 contains 15 residues. Amplification yielded TCR beta CDR3 regions, with RNA transcripts as the source. During a first-round RT-PCR of the TCR CDR3, the HTBI primer set was used. TCRdb ran MiXCR on the multiplex PCR reads and lists one entry per CDR3 protein. The sample includes some 440,000 distinct CDR3 sequences, less than 20% of them seen just once. This clonotype was counted ten times or more.

Sequenced material: blood. J is TRBJ2-1 and V is TRBV2; 8 bases are a match to TRBD1. This receptor was obtained from a woman younger than 35 with Graves' hyperthyroidism. In DNA, the CDR3 is TGTGCCAGCAGTGGAACAGGGGGCTCCTACAATGAGCAGTTCTTC. Amino acid sequence: CASSGTGGSYNEQFF.